This T cell receptor beta chain was identified during a study of T cells in Graves' hyperthyroidism and ophthalmopathy. TCR beta CDR3 region amplification was performed from RNA transcripts. The HTBI primer set served for first-round RT-PCR of the TCR CDR3. A single record per CDR3 protein comes from TCRdb applying MiXCR to the multiplex PCR reads. The sample contains approximately 400,000 distinct CDR3 sequences, around 14% of which appear only once. V shed 5 bases, J shed 0 bases, and the junction held 10 bases outside the gene matches. The CDR3 is 17 residues long. Every diagnosis used clinical symptoms, serum thyroxine and TRAb, thyroid ultrasound and orbital computed tomography.

The origin of this receptor is a woman aged 18-29 years with Graves' hyperthyroidism that later progressed to Graves' ophthalmopathy. The chain recombines TRBV12-3 or TRBV12-4 with TRBJ2-1; 7 positions match TRBD1. The sequenced material came from blood. This CDR3 reads CASSIDRVGGSYNEQFF. DNA of the CDR3: TGTGCCAGCAGTATAGACAGGGTCGGTGGCTCCTACAATGAGCAGTTCTTC.